This T cell receptor beta chain was documented in a study of early T cells in non-severe SARS-CoV-2 infection. The table lists this clonotype with a few counts. TCRdb fed the 5' RACE reads into MiXCR, producing one record per CDR3 protein. The sample lists approximately 79,000 distinct CDR3 sequences; roughly 13% were seen once. The CDR3 runs to 15 residues. Per the germline V gene, CDR1 is MDHEN and CDR2 is SYDVKM. V lost 5 bases and J lost 7, with 18 bases in between. The clonotype comes from an adult who was a healthcare worker with PCR-confirmed SARS-CoV-2 infection or an uninfected control (not recorded which). The V call is TRBV28, the J call TRBJ1-5; D is perhaps TRBD1 (5 bases). Specimen: whole blood. The CDR3 DNA is TGTGCCAGCAGTCACCGGGACCGATTAATACAGCCCCAGCATTTT. Translating it yields CASSHRDRLIQPQHF.